What follows are 9 T cell receptor beta chains derived from one specimen sequenced in a study of T cell responses to AZD1222 COVID-19 vaccine. The repertoire was sequenced with immunoSEQ multiplex PCR; TCRdb's copy has only in-frame clones and lacks some. Here the sample spans around 150,000 clones, roughly nine tenths being singletons. The material sequenced was peripheral blood, taken 28 days after the second dose of the MenACWY control vaccine. The receptors originated from an adult who received the MenACWY meningococcal vaccine as a control.

This chain uses TRBV2 with TRBJ1-2; D possibly corresponds to TRBD1 (6 bases). V was trimmed by 4 bases and J by 1 base, leaving 16 bases between them. Germline V gene sequence: CDR1 SNHLY, CDR2 FYNNEI. The CDR3 runs 16 residues. The CDR3 region has the DNA TGTGCCAGCAGTGCAGAGGGTGGACAGTTTAACTATGGCTACACCTTC. Its translation: CASSAEGGQFNYGYTF.

The rearrangement uses TRBV18 and TRBJ2-5; possibly TRBD1 for D (6 bases). The germline gives CDR1 KGHSH, CDR2 LQKENI. The CDR3 extends over 14 amino acids. Trimming stripped 5 bases from V and 2 bases from J, with 12 bases between. Written as DNA, the CDR3 is TGTGCCAGCTCAGCTCGACAGGCTCAAGAGACCCAGTACTTC. Residues: CASSARQAQETQYF.

The CDR3 DNA reads as TGTGCCAGCAGTTACCCGGGTCTGAATGAAAAACTGTTTTTT. Its translation: CASSYPGLNEKLFF. V gene TRBV28 combines with J gene TRBJ1-4; D is unclear. The CDR3 totals 14 residues. V lost 4 bases and J lost 5, with 11 bases in between. Germline CDR1 MDHEN, CDR2 SYDVKM.

This rearrangement joins TRBV19 to TRBJ2-3, with D tentatively TRBD2 (7 bases). The CDR3 is 15 amino acids. CDR1 LNHDA and CDR2 SQIVND come from the germline V gene (reference sequence). Trimming left V 3 bases short and J 4 bases short, with 14 bases between. The CDR3 coding sequence is TGTGCCAGTAGTATTGGGGGGGCCCGGGCAGATACGCAGTATTTT. This encodes CASSIGGARADTQYF.

This clone was found once. The CDR3 region is CSLQGISNQPQHF. CDR3 bases: TGCAGCCTACAGGGGATTAGCAATCAGCCCCAGCATTTT. This chain joins TRBV29-1 and TRBJ1-5, with 7 bases identical to TRBD1. Losses at the gene ends were 8 bases for V and 0 bases for J; bases not matched to a gene: 4. This CDR3 is built from 13 residues. Germline CDR1 SQVTM, CDR2 ANQGSEA.

This clone was counted a single time. The V and J genes are TRBV11-3 and TRBJ2-3; the D gene could be TRBD1 or TRBD2 (5 bases each). With 6 bases removed from V and 2 bases from J, the gap between germline ends came to 9 bases. Germline CDR1 SGHNT, CDR2 YENEEA. The CDR3 spans 13 residues. CDR3 DNA: TGTGCCAGCAGTGTGGGGGTCACAGATACGCAGTATTTT. This translates into CASSVGVTDTQYF.

This clone was observed a single time. The V and J genes are TRBV9 and TRBJ1-6, with TRBD1 matching over 10 bases. Looked up from germline, CDR1 is SGDLS and CDR2 is YYNGEE. This CDR3 contains 14 residues. Germline trimming cut 4 bases from V and 10 bases from J; bases unmatched to any gene: 5. CDR3 region: CASSPGTGVSPLHF. CDR3 sequence (DNA): TGTGCCAGCAGCCCAGGGACAGGGGTATCACCCCTCCACTTT.

This chain joins TRBV5-4 and TRBJ1-4, with a possible D match to TRBD1 (6 bases). CDR3 length: 14 amino acids. Germline CDR1 reads SGHNT; CDR2 reads YYREEE (reference sequence). V dropped 0 bases and J dropped 10 bases, with 13 bases sitting between them. CDR3 protein: CASSLETGNRKLFF. For the CDR3, the DNA is TGTGCCAGCAGCTTGGAGACAGGCAATCGAAAACTGTTTTTT. The complete variable domain, with remaining parts taken from reference TRBV5-4 and TRBJ1-4, reads ETGVTQSPTHLIKTRGQQVTLRCSSQSGHNTVSWYQQALGQGPQFIFQYYREEENGRGNFPPRFSGLQFPNYSSELNVNALELDDSALYLCASSLETGNRKLFFGSGTQLSVL.

The table lists this clone with a count of one. The chain combines TRBV12-5 with TRBJ2-2, with D uncertain. Germline CDR1 is LGHNT and CDR2 is FRNRAP. This CDR3 region has 12 residues. The V end was cut by 1 base, the J end by 7 bases, with 4 bases between. As DNA, the CDR3 is TGTGCTAGTGGTTTGGGCTTCGGGGAGCTGTTTTTT. It yields the protein CASGLGFGELFF.